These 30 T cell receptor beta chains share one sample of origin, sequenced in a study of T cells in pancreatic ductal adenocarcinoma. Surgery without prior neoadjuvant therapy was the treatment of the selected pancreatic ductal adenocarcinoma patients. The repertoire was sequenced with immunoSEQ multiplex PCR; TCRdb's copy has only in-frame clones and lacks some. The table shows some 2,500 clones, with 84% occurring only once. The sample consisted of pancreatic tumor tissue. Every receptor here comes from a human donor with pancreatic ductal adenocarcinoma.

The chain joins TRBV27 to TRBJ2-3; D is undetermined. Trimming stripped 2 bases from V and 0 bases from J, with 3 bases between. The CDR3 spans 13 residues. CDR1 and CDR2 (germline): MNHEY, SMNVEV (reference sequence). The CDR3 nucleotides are TGTGCCAGCAGTTTACATAGCACAGATACGCAGTATTTT. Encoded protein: CASSLHSTDTQYF.

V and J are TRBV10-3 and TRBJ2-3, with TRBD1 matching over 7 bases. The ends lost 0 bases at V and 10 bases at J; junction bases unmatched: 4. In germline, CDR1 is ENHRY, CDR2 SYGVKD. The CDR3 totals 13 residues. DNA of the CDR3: TGTGCCATCAGTGAGTCCGGAGGACAGGCGCAGTATTTT. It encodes CAISESGGQAQYF.

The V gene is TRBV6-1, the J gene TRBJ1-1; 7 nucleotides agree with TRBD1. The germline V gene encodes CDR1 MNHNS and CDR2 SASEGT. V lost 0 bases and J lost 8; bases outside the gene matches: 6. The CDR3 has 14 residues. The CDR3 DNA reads TGTGCCAGCAGTGAAGCTTGGACAGGCAGAGAAGCTTTCTTT. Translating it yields CASSEAWTGREAFF.

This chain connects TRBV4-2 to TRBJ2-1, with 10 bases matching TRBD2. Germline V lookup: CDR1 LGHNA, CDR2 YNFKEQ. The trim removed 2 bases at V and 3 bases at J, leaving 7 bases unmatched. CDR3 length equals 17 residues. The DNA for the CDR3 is TGTGCCAGCAGCCAACTTACCGGGACTAGCGACTACAATGAGCAGTTCTTC. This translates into CASSQLTGTSDYNEQFF.

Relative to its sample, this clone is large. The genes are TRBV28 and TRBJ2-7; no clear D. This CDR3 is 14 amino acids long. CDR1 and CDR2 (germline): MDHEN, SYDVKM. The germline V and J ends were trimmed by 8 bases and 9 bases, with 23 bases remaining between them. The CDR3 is CASGLPPRSLGQYF. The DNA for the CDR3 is TGTGCCAGCGGATTACCCCCGCGGTCTCTCGGGCAGTACTTC.

CDR3 sequence (DNA): TGTGCCAGCAGACCACAGATCTACGAGCAGTACTTC. It is translated as CASRPQIYEQYF. The chain employs TRBV28 and TRBJ2-7; D not resolved. With 6 bases removed from V and 3 bases from J, the gap between germline ends came to 9 bases. This CDR3 region has 12 residues. Germline V lookup: CDR1 MDHEN, CDR2 SYDVKM.

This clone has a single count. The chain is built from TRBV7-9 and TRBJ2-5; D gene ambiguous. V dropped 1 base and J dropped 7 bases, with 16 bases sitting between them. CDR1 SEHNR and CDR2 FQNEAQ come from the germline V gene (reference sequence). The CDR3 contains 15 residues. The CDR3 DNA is TGTGCCAGCAGCTTAGAGAACCACCCCTTGGCGACCCAGTACTTC. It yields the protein CASSLENHPLATQYF.

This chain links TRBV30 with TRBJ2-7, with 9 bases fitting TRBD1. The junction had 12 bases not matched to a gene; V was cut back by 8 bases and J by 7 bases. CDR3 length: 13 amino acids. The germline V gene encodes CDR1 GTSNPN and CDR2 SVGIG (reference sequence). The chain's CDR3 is CALKQGAGFEQYF. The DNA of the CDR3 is TGTGCCCTCAAACAGGGGGCGGGCTTTGAGCAGTACTTC.

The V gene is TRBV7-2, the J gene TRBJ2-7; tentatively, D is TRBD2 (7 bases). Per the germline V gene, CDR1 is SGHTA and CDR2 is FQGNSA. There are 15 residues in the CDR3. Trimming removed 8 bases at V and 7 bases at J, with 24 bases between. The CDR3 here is CASRSGGGTSREQYF. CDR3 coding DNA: TGTGCCAGCCGCTCGGGGGGCGGGACGTCTCGAGAGCAGTACTTC.

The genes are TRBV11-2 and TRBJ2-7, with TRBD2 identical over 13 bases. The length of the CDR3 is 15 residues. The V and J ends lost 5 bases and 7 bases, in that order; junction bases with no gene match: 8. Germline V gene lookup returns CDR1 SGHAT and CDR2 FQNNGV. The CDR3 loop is CASSHGTSGNGEQYF. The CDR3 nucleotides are TGTGCCAGCAGCCACGGGACTAGCGGGAACGGAGAGCAGTACTTC.

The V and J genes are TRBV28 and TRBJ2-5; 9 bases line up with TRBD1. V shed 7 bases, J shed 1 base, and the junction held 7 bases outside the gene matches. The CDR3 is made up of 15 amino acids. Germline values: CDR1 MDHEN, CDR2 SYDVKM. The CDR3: CASIGTGIFQETQYF. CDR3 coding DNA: TGTGCCAGCATCGGGACAGGGATTTTCCAAGAGACCCAGTACTTC.

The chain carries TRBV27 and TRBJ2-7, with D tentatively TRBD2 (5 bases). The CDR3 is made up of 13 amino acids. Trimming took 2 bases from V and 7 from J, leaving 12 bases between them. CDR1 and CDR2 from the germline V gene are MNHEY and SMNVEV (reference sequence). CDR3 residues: CASSLRRGWEQYF. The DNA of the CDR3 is TGTGCCAGCAGTTTACGTCGGGGTTGGGAGCAGTACTTC.

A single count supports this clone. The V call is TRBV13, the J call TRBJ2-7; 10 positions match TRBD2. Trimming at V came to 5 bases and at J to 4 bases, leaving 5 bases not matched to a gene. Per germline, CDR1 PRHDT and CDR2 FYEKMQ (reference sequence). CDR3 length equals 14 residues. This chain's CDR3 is CASSRGLAPYEQYF. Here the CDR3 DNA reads TGTGCCAGCAGCCGGGGACTAGCGCCTTACGAGCAGTACTTC.

The CDR3 DNA reads TGCGCCAGCAGCCAAGAATACTACAACACTGAAGCTTTCTTT. Translation: CASSQEYYNTEAFF. The chain combines TRBV4-1 with TRBJ1-1; D remains ambiguous. The CDR3 length is 14 residues. V lost 0 bases, J lost 2 bases, and 7 bases lay in between. Germline CDR1 and CDR2: MGHRA and YSYEKL.

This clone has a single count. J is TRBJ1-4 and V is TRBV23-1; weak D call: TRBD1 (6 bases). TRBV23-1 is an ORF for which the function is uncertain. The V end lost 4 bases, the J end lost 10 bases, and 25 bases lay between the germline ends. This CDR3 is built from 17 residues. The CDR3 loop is CASSRPNFRDKRRKLFF. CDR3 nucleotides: TGCGCCAGCAGTCGTCCGAACTTTCGGGACAAGAGGCGAAAACTGTTTTTT.

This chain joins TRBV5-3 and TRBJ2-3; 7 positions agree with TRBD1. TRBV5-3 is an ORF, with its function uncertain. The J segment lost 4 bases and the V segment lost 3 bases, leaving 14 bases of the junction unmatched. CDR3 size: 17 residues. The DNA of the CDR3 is TGTGCCAGAAGCTCGGCTAAGAGACAGGGAGTCCCAGATACGCAGTATTTT. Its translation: CARSSAKRQGVPDTQYF.

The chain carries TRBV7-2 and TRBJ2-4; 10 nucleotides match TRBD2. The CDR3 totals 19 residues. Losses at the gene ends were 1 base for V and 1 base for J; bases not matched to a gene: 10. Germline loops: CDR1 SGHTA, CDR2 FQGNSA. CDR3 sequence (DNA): TGTGCCAGCAGCTTAGGGGCTAGCGGGAGTTCTTGGGCCAAAAACATTCAGTACTTC. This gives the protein CASSLGASGSSWAKNIQYF.

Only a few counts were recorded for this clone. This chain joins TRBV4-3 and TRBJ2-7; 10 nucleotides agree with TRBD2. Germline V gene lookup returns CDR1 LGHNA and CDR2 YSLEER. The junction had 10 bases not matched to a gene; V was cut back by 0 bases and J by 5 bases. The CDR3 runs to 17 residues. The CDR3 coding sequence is TGCGCCAGCAGCCAAGAGGGAGCTAGCGGGAGTATCGACGAGCAGTACTTC. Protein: CASSQEGASGSIDEQYF.

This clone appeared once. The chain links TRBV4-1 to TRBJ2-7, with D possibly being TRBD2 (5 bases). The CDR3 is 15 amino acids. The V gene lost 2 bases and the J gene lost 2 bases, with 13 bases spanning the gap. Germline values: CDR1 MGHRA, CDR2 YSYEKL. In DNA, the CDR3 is TGCGCCAGCAGCCAACCGGGCGGGCGCACCTACGAGCAGTACTTC. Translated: CASSQPGGRTYEQYF.

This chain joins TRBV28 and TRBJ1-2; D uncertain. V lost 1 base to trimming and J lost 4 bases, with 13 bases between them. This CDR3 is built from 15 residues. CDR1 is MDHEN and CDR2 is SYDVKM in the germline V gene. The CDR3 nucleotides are TGTGCCAGCAGTTTATCCCACGAGAGTAGCTATGGCTACACCTTC. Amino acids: CASSLSHESSYGYTF.

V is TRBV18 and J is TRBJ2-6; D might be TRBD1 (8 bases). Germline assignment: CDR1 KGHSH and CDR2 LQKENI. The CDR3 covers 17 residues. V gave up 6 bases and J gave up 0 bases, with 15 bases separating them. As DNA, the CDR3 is TGTGCCAGCTCTGTGAACAGGGGGGGCTCTGGGGCCAACGTCCTGACTTTC. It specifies CASSVNRGGSGANVLTF.

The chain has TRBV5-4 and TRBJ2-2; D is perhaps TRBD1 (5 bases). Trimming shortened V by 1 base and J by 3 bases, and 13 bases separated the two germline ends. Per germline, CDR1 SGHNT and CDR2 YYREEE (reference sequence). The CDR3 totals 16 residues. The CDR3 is CASSLFRGADTGELFF. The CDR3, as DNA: TGTGCCAGCAGCTTGTTTAGGGGCGCGGACACCGGGGAGCTGTTTTTT.

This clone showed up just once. In DNA form, the CDR3 reads TGTGCCAGCAGTGAGGGGGCCTTCCCCCAAGAGACCCAGTACTTC. Protein product: CASSEGAFPQETQYF. The gene calls are TRBV6-1 and TRBJ2-5, with D possibly being TRBD1 (6 bases). V was cut by 3 bases and J by 1 base, with 12 bases left in between. The CDR3 totals 15 residues. The germline gives CDR1 MNHNS, CDR2 SASEGT.

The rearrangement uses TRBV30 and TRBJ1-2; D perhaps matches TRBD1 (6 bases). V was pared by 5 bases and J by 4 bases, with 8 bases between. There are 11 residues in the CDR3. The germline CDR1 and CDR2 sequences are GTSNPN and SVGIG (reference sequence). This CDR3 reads CAWGGAYGYTF. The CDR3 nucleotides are TGTGCCTGGGGGGGGGCCTATGGCTACACCTTC. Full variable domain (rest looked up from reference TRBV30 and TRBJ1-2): SQTIHQWPATLVQPVGSPLSLECTVEGTSNPNLYWYRQAAGRGLQLLFYSVGIGQISSEVPQNLSASRPQDRQFILSSKKLLLSDSGFYLCAWGGAYGYTFGSGTRLTVV.

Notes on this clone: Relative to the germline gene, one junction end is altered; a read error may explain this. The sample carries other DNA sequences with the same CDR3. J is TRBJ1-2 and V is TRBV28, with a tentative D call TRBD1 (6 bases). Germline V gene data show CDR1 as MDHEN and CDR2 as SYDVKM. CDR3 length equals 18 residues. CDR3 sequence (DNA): TGCGCCAGCAGTTTCGGGGGGGGGCCGGGACACCTAAACTATGGCTACACCTTC. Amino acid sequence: CASSFGGGPGHLNYGYTF.

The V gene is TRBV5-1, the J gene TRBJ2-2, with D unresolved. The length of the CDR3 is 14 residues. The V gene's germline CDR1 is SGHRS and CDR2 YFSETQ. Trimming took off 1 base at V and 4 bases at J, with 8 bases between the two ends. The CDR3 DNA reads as TGCGCCAGCAGCTTGATCGGAGCCACCGGGGAGCTGTTTTTT. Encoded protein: CASSLIGATGELFF. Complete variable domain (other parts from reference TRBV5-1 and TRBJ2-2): KAGVTQTPRYLIKTRGQQVTLSCSPISGHRSVSWYQQTPGQGLQFLFEYFSETQRNKGNFPGRFSGRQFSNSRSEMNVSTLELGDSALYLCASSLIGATGELFFGEGSRLTVL.

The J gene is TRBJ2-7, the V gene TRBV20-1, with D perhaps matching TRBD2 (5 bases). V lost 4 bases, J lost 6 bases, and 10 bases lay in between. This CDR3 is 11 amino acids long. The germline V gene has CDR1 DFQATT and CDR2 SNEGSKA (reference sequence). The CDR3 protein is CSAILGREQYF. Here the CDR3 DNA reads TGCAGTGCTATACTAGGACGCGAGCAGTACTTC.

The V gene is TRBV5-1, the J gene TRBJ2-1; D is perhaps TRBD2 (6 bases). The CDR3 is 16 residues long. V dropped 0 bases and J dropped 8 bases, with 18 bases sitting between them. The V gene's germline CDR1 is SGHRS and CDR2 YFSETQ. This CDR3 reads CASSLVSGAGPYEQFF. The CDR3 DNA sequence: TGCGCCAGCAGCTTGGTCTCGGGTGCGGGGCCGTATGAGCAGTTCTTC. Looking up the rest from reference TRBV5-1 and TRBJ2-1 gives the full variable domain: KAGVTQTPRYLIKTRGQQVTLSCSPISGHRSVSWYQQTPGQGLQFLFEYFSETQRNKGNFPGRFSGRQFSNSRSEMNVSTLELGDSALYLCASSLVSGAGPYEQFFGPGTRLTVL.

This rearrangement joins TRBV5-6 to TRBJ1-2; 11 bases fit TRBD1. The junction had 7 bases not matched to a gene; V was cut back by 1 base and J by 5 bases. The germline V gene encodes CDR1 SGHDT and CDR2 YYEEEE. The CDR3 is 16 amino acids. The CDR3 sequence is CASSLRTGGFWYGYTF. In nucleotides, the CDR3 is TGTGCCAGCAGCTTGCGGACAGGGGGCTTCTGGTATGGCTACACCTTC. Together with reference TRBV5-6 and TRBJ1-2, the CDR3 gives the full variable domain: DAGVTQSPTHLIKTRGQQVTLRCSPKSGHDTVSWYQQALGQGPQFIFQYYEEEERQRGNFPDRFSGHQFPNYSSELNVNALLLGDSALYLCASSLRTGGFWYGYTFGSGTRLTVV.

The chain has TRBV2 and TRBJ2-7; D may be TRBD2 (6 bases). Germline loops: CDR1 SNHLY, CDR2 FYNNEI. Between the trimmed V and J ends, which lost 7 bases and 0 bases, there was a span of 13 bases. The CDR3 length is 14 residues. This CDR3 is CASKGGMNSYEQYF. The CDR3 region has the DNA TGTGCCAGCAAAGGAGGGATGAACTCCTACGAGCAGTACTTC.